The following is a T cell receptor beta chain sequence with its context. The sample comes from a study of control samples from healthy donors and cancer patients. The method was immunoSEQ multiplex PCR; TCRdb's version includes in-frame clones alone and lacks a portion of them. The table lists approximately 60,000 clones, 85% of them singletons. Sequenced material: blood. The source of this sequence is a man aged 35-49 years in good health.

DNA for the CDR3: TGTGCCAGCAGCTATGGACAGGGGGCGATGACTGAAGCTTTCTTT. It yields the protein CASSYGQGAMTEAFF. This chain connects TRBV5-8 to TRBJ1-1, with TRBD1 matching 11 bases. The V gene's germline CDR1 is SGHTS and CDR2 YDEGEE. V dropped 3 bases and J dropped 5; count of bases not matched to a gene: 6. The CDR3 is 15 amino acids.